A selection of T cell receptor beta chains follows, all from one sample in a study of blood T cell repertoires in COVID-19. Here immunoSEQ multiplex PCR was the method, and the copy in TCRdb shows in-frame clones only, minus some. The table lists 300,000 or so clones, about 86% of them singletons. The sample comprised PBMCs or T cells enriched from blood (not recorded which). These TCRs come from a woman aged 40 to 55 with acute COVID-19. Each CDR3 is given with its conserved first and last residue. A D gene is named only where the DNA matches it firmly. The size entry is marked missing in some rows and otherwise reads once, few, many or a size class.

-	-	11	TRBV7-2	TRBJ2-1	CASSPLDEQFF	TGTGCCAGCAGCCCTCTTGATGAGCAGTTCTTC
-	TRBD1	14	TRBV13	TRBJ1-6	CASSQQGYNSPLHF	TGTGCCAGCAGCCAACAGGGGTATAATTCACCCCTCCACTTT
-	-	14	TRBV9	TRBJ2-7	CASSVTGNSYEQYF	TGTGCCAGCAGCGTGACAGGTAACTCCTACGAGCAGTACTTC
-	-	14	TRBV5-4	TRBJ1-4	CASSLAGPNEKLFF	TGTGCCAGCAGTCTTGCGGGCCCAAATGAAAAACTGTTTTTT
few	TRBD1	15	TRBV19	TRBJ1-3	CASSSETGAGNTIYF	TGTGCCAGTAGTAGCGAAACAGGGGCTGGAAACACCATATATTTT
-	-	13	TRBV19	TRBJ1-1	CASSIVTGTEAFF	TGTGCCAGTAGTATAGTAACCGGCACTGAAGCTTTCTTT
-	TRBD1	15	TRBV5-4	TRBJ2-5	CASSRGTGGQETQYF	TGTGCCAGCAGCCGCGGGACAGGGGGCCAGGAGACCCAGTACTTC
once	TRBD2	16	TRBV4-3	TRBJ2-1	CASSQESGAKYNEQFF	TGCGCCAGCAGCCAGGAAAGCGGGGCCAAATACAATGAGCAGTTCTTC
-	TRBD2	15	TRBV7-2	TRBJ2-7	CASSAEPGLAREQYF	TGTGCCAGCAGCGCGGAACCGGGACTAGCGCGCGAGCAGTACTTC
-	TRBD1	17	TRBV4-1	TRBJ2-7	CASSQDWGTGGFYEQYF	TGCGCCAGCAGCCAAGATTGGGGGACAGGGGGCTTCTACGAGCAGTACTTC
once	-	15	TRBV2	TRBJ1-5	CASSEAADSNQPQHF	TGTGCCAGCAGTGAAGCGGCGGATAGCAATCAGCCCCAGCATTTT
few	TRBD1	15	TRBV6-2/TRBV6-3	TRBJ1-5	CASSSQTGWRQPQHF	TGTGCCAGCAGTAGCCAGACAGGGTGGCGTCAGCCCCAGCATTTT
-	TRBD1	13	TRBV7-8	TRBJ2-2	CASSLQGTGELFF	TGTGCCAGCAGCCTACAGGGGACCGGGGAGCTGTTTTTT
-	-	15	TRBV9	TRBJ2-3	CASSRTTGERDTQYF	TGTGCCAGCAGCCGGACTACTGGGGAACGTGATACGCAGTATTTT
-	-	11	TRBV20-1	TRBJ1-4	CSAQGGEKLFF	TGCAGTGCCCAGGGCGGTGAAAAACTGTTTTTT
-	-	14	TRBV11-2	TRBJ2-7	CASSPGGTGQKSNF	TGTGCCAGCAGCCCCGGGGGTACAGGTCAAAAATCGAACTTC
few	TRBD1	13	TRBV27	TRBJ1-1	CASRGRDRAEAFF	TGTGCCAGCAGGGGTCGGGACAGAGCCGAAGCTTTCTTT
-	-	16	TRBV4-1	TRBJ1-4	CASSQSGGPANQKLFF	TGCGCCAGCAGCCAAAGCGGGGGACCGGCTAATCAAAAACTGTTTTTT
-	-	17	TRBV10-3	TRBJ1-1	CAISEFPDGLRDTEAFF	TGTGCCATCAGTGAGTTTCCGGACGGGCTGCGGGACACTGAAGCTTTCTTT
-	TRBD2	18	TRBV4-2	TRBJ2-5	CASSQSQTSGRYTETQYF	TGTGCCAGCAGCCAATCTCAGACTAGCGGGAGATATACCGAGACCCAGTACTTC
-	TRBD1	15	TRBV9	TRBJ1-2	CASSAAGQGDYGYTF	TGTGCCAGCAGCGCCGCGGGACAGGGGGACTATGGCTACACCTTC
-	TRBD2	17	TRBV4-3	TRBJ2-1	CASSQDRAGGPYNEQFF	TGCGCCAGCAGCCAAGATAGGGCGGGAGGACCCTACAATGAGCAGTTCTTC
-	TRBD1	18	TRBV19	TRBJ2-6	CASSMTPGQGAGANVLTF	TGTGCCAGTAGTATGACCCCCGGACAGGGGGCTGGGGCCAACGTCCTGACTTTC
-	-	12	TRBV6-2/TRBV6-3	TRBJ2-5	CASSYREETQYF	TGTGCCAGCAGTTATAGGGAGGAGACCCAGTACTTC
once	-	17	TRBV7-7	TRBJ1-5	CASSLVYSGGQGQPQHF	TGTGCTAGCAGCTTAGTTTATTCGGGGGGCCAGGGGCAGCCCCAGCATTTT
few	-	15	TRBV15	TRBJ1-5	CATSRAGFLNQPQHF	TGTGCCACCAGCAGAGCAGGGTTCCTTAATCAGCCCCAGCATTTT
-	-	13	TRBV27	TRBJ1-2	CASKRTQAYGYTF	TGTGCCAGCAAGAGGACTCAAGCCTATGGCTACACCTTC
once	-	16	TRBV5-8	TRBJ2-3	CASSLLGALVTDTQYF	TGTGCCAGCAGCTTGTTGGGGGCATTAGTCACAGATACGCAGTATTTT
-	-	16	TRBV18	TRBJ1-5	CASSPSVRGARQPQHF	TGTGCCAGCTCACCCTCGGTGCGAGGAGCGCGGCAGCCCCAGCATTTT
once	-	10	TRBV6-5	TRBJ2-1	CASRQGRKFF	TGTGCCAGCAGACAGGGGAGGAAGTTCTTC
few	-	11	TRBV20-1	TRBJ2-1	CSAASIDEQFF	TGCAGTGCTGCTAGCATCGATGAGCAGTTCTTC
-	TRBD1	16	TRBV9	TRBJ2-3	CASSTLPGQGAHTQYF	TGTGCCAGCAGCACTCTCCCGGGACAGGGGGCACATACGCAGTATTTT
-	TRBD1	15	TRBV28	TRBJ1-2	CASSTPATGNGGYTF	TGTGCCAGCAGTACCCCTGCGACAGGGAATGGTGGCTACACCTTC
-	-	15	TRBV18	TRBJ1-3	CASSRLQVEGNTIYF	TGTGCCAGCTCACGGCTCCAGGTCGAGGGAAACACCATATATTTT
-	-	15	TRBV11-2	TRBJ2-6	CASSLSDSGANVLTF	TGTGCCAGCAGCTTAAGCGATTCTGGGGCCAACGTCCTGACTTTC
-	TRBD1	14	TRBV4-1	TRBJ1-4	CASSLQGASEKLFF	TGCGCCAGCAGCTTACAGGGGGCCAGTGAAAAACTGTTTTTT
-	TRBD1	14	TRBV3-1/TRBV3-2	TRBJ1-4	CASSQGQGNEKLFF	TGTGCCAGCAGCCAAGGACAGGGGAATGAAAAACTGTTTTTT
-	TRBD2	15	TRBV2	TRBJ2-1	CASTRLAGTGNEQFF	TGTGCCAGCACCCGACTAGCGGGGACGGGGAATGAGCAGTTCTTC